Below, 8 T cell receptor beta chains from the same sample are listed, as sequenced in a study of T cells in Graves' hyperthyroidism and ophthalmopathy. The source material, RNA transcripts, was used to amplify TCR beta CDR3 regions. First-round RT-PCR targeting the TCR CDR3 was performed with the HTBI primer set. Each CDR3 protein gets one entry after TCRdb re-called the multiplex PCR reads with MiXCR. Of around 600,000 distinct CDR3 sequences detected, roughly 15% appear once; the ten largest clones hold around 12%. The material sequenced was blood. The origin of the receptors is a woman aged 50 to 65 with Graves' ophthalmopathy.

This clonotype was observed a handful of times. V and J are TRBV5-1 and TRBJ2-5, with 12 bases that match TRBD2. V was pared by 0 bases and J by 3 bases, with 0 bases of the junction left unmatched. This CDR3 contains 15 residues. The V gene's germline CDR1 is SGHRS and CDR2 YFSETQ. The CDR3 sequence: CASSLGTSGEETQYF. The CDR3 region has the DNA TGCGCCAGCAGCTTGGGGACTAGCGGGGAAGAGACCCAGTACTTC.

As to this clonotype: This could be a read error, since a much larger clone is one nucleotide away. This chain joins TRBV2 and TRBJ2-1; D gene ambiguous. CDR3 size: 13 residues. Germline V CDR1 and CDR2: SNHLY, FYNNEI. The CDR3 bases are TGTGCCAGCAGTGTTCAAGGAAACAATGAGCAGCTCTTC. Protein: CASSVQGNNEQLF.

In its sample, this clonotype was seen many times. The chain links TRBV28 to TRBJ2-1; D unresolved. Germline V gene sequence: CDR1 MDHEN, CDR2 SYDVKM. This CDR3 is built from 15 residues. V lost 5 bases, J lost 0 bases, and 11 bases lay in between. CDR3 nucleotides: TGTGCCAGCAGTCCGATCAGGAGCTCCTACAATGAGCAGTTCTTC. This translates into CASSPIRSSYNEQFF. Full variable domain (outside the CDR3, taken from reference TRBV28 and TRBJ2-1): DVKVTQSSRYLVKRTGEKVFLECVQDMDHENMFWYRQDPGLGLRLIYFSYDVKMKEKGDIPEGYSVSREKKERFSLILESASTNQTSMYLCASSPIRSSYNEQFFGPGTRLTVL.

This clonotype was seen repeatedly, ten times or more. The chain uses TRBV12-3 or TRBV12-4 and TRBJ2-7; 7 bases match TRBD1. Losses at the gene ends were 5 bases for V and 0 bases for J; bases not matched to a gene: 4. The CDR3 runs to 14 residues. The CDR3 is CASSPWDSSYEQYF. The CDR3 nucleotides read TGTGCCAGCAGTCCTTGGGACAGCTCCTACGAGCAGTACTTC.

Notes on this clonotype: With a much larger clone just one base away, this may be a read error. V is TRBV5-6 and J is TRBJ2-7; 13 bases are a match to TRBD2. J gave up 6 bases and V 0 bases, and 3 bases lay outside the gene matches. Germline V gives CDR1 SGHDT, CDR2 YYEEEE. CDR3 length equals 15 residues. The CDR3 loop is CASSLATSGGREQYF. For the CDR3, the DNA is TGTGCCAGCAGCTTGGCGACTAGCGGGGGGCGCGAGCAGTACTTC.

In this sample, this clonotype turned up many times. CDR3 sequence: CASSLATSTGADEQYF. The CDR3 nucleotides are TGCGCCAGCAGCTTGGCTACTTCGACAGGGGCAGACGAGCAGTACTTC. V usage is TRBV5-1 and J usage is TRBJ2-7, with 8 bases aligning to TRBD1. The CDR3 length is 16 residues. Germline V gene sequence: CDR1 SGHRS, CDR2 YFSETQ. Losses at the gene ends were 0 bases for V and 5 bases for J; bases not matched to a gene: 10. The variable domain in full, with the rest retrieved from reference TRBV5-1 and TRBJ2-7, is KAGVTQTPRYLIKTRGQQVTLSCSPISGHRSVSWYQQTPGQGLQFLFEYFSETQRNKGNFPGRFSGRQFSNSRSEMNVSTLELGDSALYLCASSLATSTGADEQYFGPGTRLTVT.

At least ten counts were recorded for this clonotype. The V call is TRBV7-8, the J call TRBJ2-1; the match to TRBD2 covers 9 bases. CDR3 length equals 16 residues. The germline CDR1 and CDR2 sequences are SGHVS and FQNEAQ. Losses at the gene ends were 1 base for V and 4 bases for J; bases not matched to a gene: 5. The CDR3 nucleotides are TGTGCCAGCAGCTTAGAGGGAGGACTAGCGTACAATGAGCAGTTCTTC. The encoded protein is CASSLEGGLAYNEQFF.

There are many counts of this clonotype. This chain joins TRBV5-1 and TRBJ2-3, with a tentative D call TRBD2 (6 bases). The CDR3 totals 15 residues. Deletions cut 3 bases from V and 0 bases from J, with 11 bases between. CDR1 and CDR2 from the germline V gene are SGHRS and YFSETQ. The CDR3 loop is CASSYTGDSTDTQYF. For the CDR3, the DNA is TGCGCCAGCAGCTACACGGGGGATAGCACAGATACGCAGTATTTT.